This note documents a single TCR beta chain sequence. Its cognate antigen has yet to be identified. There are no base qualities to consult, and no much larger clone falls within one base. The CDR3 contains 14 residues, cysteine and phenylalanine counted. The kept DNA is CDR3 alone, 42 bases in frame from the first base. TCRbeta CDR3 regions were amplified from genomic DNA using the immunoSEQ Assay, a bias-controlled multiplex PCR. Per the authors' processing: The number of nucleated cells in each sample was estimated from the amplification of reference gene primers within the assay. Sequence reads were collapsed and filtered to measure the absolute abundance of every unique TCRbeta CDR3 rearrangement. For each sample, productive Simpson clonality was calculated by taking the square root of Simpson's diversity index across productive rearrangements. Not all clones reach the TCRdb copy of this immuneACCESS table, which keeps in-frame sequences only. Checked studies attribute under half of the gap to unresolved V genes and leave the rest unexplained. Clone size and the V and J calls come from that table; the DNA yielded D and trimming. This sample lists 85,000 to 120,000 clones; approximately 84% were detected once. The ten largest account for less than 10% of the sample.

The collaborating institutions used their own protocols to collect whole blood in K2EDTA tubes. For TCRbeta analysis, collaborators shipped samples as frozen whole blood, isolated PBMCs, or DNA extracted from either of those sample types. This specimen belongs to a study of blood T cell repertoires in COVID-19 (dated by TCRdb to 2020 to 2021). Study-wide context: Samples covering the acute and convalescent phases of COVID-19 were provided by collaborators in the United States, Italy and Spain. The material from the prospective study consisted of cDNA or gDNA derived from T cells, B-cell-depleted T cells, or PBMCs. Subjects who had been exposed to COVID-19, were actively infected with it, or had recovered from it provided the deeply sampled blood TCRbeta repertoires that made up the dataset. The repertoires were released in a freely available public database meant as a resource for research on the immune response to SARS-CoV-2. Samples came from the ongoing ImmuneRACE study (first 160 participants) plus 1,254 subjects from 6 global collaborators. Nearly every sample came with metadata listing a de-identified subject ID, COVID-19 status, age in years and sex. HLA class I and class II types, where available, came from metadata supplied by the sample provider rather than from assay-based typing.

The research as a whole found: The quantity of clinical and demographic metadata differed by source and by participant and was supplied without curation.

Sequencing used peripheral blood. The V and J segments used are TRBV21-1 and TRBJ2-2; the DNA was not compared with TRBD1, the D call given in the table. TRBV21-1 is a recognized pseudogene. This TCR came from a man aged 35 to 55 with active or convalescent COVID-19. The CDR3 protein is CASSRDTDTGELFF. The nucleotides read TGTGCCAGCAGTCGGGACACCGACACCGGGGAGCTGTTTTTT.